The 18 T cell receptor beta chains below all came from one sample that was sequenced in a study of sequential checkpoint blockade in melanoma. Libraries were prepared by immunoSEQ multiplex PCR; TCRdb keeps only in-frame clonotypes and omits some of them. This table holds tens of thousands of clones, under 30% found once. The treatment is: randomized to nivolumab then ipilimumab (arm A) or the reverse (arm B). Sequenced material: tumor tissue (inferred from file names), taken from a patient given nivolumab and ipilimumab in sequence. All receptors come from a human donor with melanoma.

The CDR3 DNA reads TGTGCCAGTAGTATGTGGACAGGGGGCAACACTGAAGCTTTCTTT. Protein: CASSMWTGGNTEAFF. V gene TRBV19 combines with J gene TRBJ1-1, with 11 positions matching TRBD1. V was pared by 3 bases and J by 2 bases, with 2 bases of the junction left unmatched. The CDR3 totals 15 residues. Germline CDR1 is LNHDA and CDR2 is SQIVND (reference sequence). Full variable domain (missing parts from reference TRBV19 and TRBJ1-1): DGGITQSPKYLFRKEGQNVTLSCEQNLNHDAMYWYRQDPGQGLRLIYYSQIVNDFQKGDIAEGYSVSREKKESFPLTVTSAQKNPTAFYLCASSMWTGGNTEAFFGQGTRLTVV.

This clone was recorded a few times. The J gene is TRBJ1-5, the V gene TRBV9, with D perhaps matching TRBD1 (6 bases). Germline V gene lookup returns CDR1 SGDLS and CDR2 YYNGEE. CDR3 length: 14 residues. V gave up 7 bases and J gave up 0 bases, with 11 bases separating them. This chain's CDR3 is CASSQGNSNQPQHF. The DNA for the CDR3 is TGTGCCAGCTCTCAGGGGAATAGCAATCAGCCCCAGCATTTT.

The DNA of the CDR3 is TGTGCCAGCTCACTACGACCGGGACGAGGGGCTAGTTCCCACAATGAGCAGTTCTTC. This sequence encodes CASSLRPGRGASSHNEQFF. The chain joins TRBV18 to TRBJ2-1; D might be TRBD1 or TRBD2, each matching 5 bases. CDR1 KGHSH and CDR2 LQKENI come from the germline V gene. V was pared by 4 bases and J by 5 bases, with 27 bases between. The CDR3 covers 19 residues.

This clone came up a few times. This rearrangement joins TRBV6-7 to TRBJ2-7, with D possibly matching TRBD2 (5 bases). TRBV6-7 is treated as an ORF (open reading frame) with a function not yet certain. CDR3 length: 11 amino acids. Trimming removed 5 bases at V and 7 bases at J, with 9 bases between. The CDR3 DNA reads TGTGCCAGCAGTGAATGGAGGGAGCAGTACTTC. It translates to CASSEWREQYF.

This chain joins TRBV5-1 and TRBJ1-3, with 9 bases matching TRBD1. From germline, CDR1 is SGHRS and CDR2 YFSETQ. CDR3 length equals 15 residues. Trimming cost V 0 bases and J 4 bases; bases outside gene matches: 2. CDR3 in DNA: TGCGCCAGCAGCTTGGTGACAGGGGGAGGAAACACCATATATTTT. Translated: CASSLVTGGGNTIYF. The variable domain in full, with the rest retrieved from reference TRBV5-1 and TRBJ1-3, is KAGVTQTPRYLIKTRGQQVTLSCSPISGHRSVSWYQQTPGQGLQFLFEYFSETQRNKGNFPGRFSGRQFSNSRSEMNVSTLELGDSALYLCASSLVTGGGNTIYFGEGSWLTVV.

The chain recombines TRBV6-8 with TRBJ2-7, with a weak D call TRBD2 (6 bases). V dropped 4 bases and J dropped 3 bases, with 19 bases sitting between them. Germline V gene lookup returns CDR1 MNHGY and CDR2 SAAAGT. The length of the CDR3 is 16 residues. The DNA of the CDR3 is TGTGCCAGCAGTTTATTCGCGGGTGGAGGGTTCTACGAGCAGTACTTC. It translates to CASSLFAGGGFYEQYF.

This chain links TRBV30 with TRBJ2-1; no definite D call. Germline loops: CDR1 GTSNPN, CDR2 SVGIG (reference sequence). This CDR3 contains 13 residues. The germline V and J ends were trimmed by 4 bases and 3 bases, with 10 bases remaining between them. CDR3 residues: CAWKATYYNEQFF. CDR3 coding DNA: TGTGCCTGGAAGGCGACTTACTACAATGAGCAGTTCTTC.

The rearrangement links TRBV5-1 to TRBJ2-1, with D perhaps matching TRBD1 or TRBD2 (5 bases each). The CDR3 sequence is 14 residues long. Trimming pared 2 bases from V and 6 bases from J, leaving 12 bases between. CDR1 SGHRS and CDR2 YFSETQ come from the germline V gene. The CDR3 here is CASSLAVGTNEQFF. The CDR3 DNA follows: TGCGCCAGCAGCTTAGCGGTGGGGACCAATGAGCAGTTCTTC. Complete variable domain (other parts from reference TRBV5-1 and TRBJ2-1): KAGVTQTPRYLIKTRGQQVTLSCSPISGHRSVSWYQQTPGQGLQFLFEYFSETQRNKGNFPGRFSGRQFSNSRSEMNVSTLELGDSALYLCASSLAVGTNEQFFGPGTRLTVL.

Only a few counts were recorded for this clone. CDR3: CASSERSDSAETQYF. The DNA of the CDR3 is TGTGCCAGCAGTGAGAGGTCGGACAGTGCCGAGACCCAGTACTTC. The chain employs TRBV9 and TRBJ2-5; possibly TRBD1 for D (6 bases). The CDR3 consists of 15 residues. Trimming left V 5 bases short and J 5 bases short, with 19 bases between. Per germline, CDR1 SGDLS and CDR2 YYNGEE. Combining the CDR3 with reference TRBV9 and TRBJ2-5 gives the whole variable domain DSGVTQTPKHLITATGQRVTLRCSPRSGDLSVYWYQQSLDQGLQFLIQYYNGEERAKGNILERFSAQQFPDLHSELNLSSLELGDSALYFCASSERSDSAETQYFGPGTRLLVL.

The chain is built from TRBV18 and TRBJ2-7, with a weak D call TRBD2 (6 bases). The germline V and J ends were trimmed by 2 bases and 5 bases, with 22 bases remaining between them. CDR1 and CDR2 (germline): KGHSH, LQKENI. The CDR3 consists of 17 residues. This CDR3 is CASSPFQGLDLRNEQYF. The CDR3 DNA follows: TGTGCCAGCTCACCATTTCAGGGACTCGATTTGCGGAACGAGCAGTACTTC.

The chain recombines TRBV15 with TRBJ2-3, with D tentatively TRBD2 (5 bases). Germline V CDR1 and CDR2: LNHNV, YYDKDF (reference sequence). Trimming removed 7 bases from V and 0 bases from J, with 14 bases in between. The CDR3 length is 15 residues. CDR3 DNA sequence: TGTGCCACCAAGTTGGAGCGGTTTAGCACAGATACGCAGTATTTT. As protein: CATKLERFSTDTQYF.

The chain employs TRBV9 and TRBJ2-1; D gene uncertain. Trimming took 0 bases from V and 3 from J, leaving 19 bases between them. Germline V gene data show CDR1 as SGDLS and CDR2 as YYNGEE. CDR3 size: 18 residues. The CDR3 DNA follows: TGTGCCAGCAGCGTAGGAAGGGCAGCGTATCGGAACTACAATGAGCAGTTCTTC. Amino acid sequence: CASSVGRAAYRNYNEQFF. The variable domain in full, with the rest retrieved from reference TRBV9 and TRBJ2-1, is DSGVTQTPKHLITATGQRVTLRCSPRSGDLSVYWYQQSLDQGLQFLIQYYNGEERAKGNILERFSAQQFPDLHSELNLSSLELGDSALYFCASSVGRAAYRNYNEQFFGPGTRLTVL.

The CDR3 loop reads CASSWTGTSSYEQYF. The DNA for the CDR3 is TGTGCCAGCAGTTGGACCGGGACTAGCTCCTACGAGCAGTACTTC. The rearrangement joins TRBV28 to TRBJ2-7, with 8 bases that match TRBD2. The CDR3 extends over 15 amino acids. CDR1 and CDR2 from the germline V gene are MDHEN and SYDVKM. J gave up 0 bases and V 4 bases, and 5 bases lay outside the gene matches.

V and J are TRBV6-8 and TRBJ1-2; 8 nucleotides line up with TRBD1. Germline values: CDR1 MNHGY, CDR2 SAAAGT. This CDR3 is built from 17 residues. The V gene end was trimmed by 0 bases and the J gene end by 1 base; junction bases not matched to a gene: 7. The CDR3 region has the DNA TGTGCCAGCAGTTACTCGACAGGGGCCCTTTATAACTATGGCTACACCTTC. Protein product: CASSYSTGALYNYGYTF.

The rearrangement links TRBV19 to TRBJ1-5, with unresolved D. V was trimmed by 2 bases and J by 0 bases, leaving 17 bases between them. Germline values: CDR1 LNHDA, CDR2 SQIVND (reference sequence). This CDR3 contains 18 residues. CDR3: CASSIFPIGIDSNQPQHF. The CDR3 DNA reads as TGTGCCAGTAGTATATTTCCAATCGGGATAGATAGCAATCAGCCCCAGCATTTT.

This clone has more than one count but fewer than ten. This sequence joins TRBV28 and TRBJ2-7; D gene ambiguous. This CDR3 has 12 residues. Germline CDR1 MDHEN, CDR2 SYDVKM. V was cut by 4 bases and J by 6 bases, with 10 bases left in between. The CDR3 spells CASSYAWGEQYF. CDR3 DNA: TGTGCCAGCAGTTATGCTTGGGGCGAGCAGTACTTC.

This clone appeared a single time. This chain uses TRBV15 with TRBJ1-1; 8 bases agree with TRBD1. Germline loops: CDR1 LNHNV, CDR2 YYDKDF (reference sequence). V was pared by 3 bases and J by 4 bases, with 7 bases of the junction left unmatched. The CDR3 extends over 15 amino acids. The CDR3 here is CATSSERTGPTEAFF. In DNA form, the CDR3 reads TGTGCCACCAGCAGTGAGAGGACAGGGCCCACTGAAGCTTTCTTT.

This clone has more than one count but fewer than ten. The V and J genes are TRBV30 and TRBJ2-1, with TRBD1 matching over 10 bases. The CDR3 spans 15 residues. Germline V gives CDR1 GTSNPN, CDR2 SVGIG (reference sequence). With V trimmed by 0 bases and J by 10 bases, 9 bases remained unmatched. The CDR3: CAWSVGQGVSREQFF. The CDR3, as DNA: TGTGCCTGGAGTGTAGGACAGGGGGTCTCCAGGGAGCAGTTCTTC.